The next 23 T cell receptor beta chains were all read from a single sample in a study of blood T cells in healthy people across ages. A sample-barcoded 5' primer and a J-beta primer mix were used in a second PCR of roughly 7 to 11 cycles. TCRdb recomputed calls from the 5' RACE reads with MiXCR, one row per CDR3 protein. The sample includes fewer than 800,000 distinct CDR3 sequences, approximately 25% of them seen just once. This sample also appeared in a second study, on T cells of mothers and their children.

What was sequenced was blood. Receptors originate from a boy aged 10-17 years in good health.

The chain employs TRBV28 and TRBJ1-2; D is unclear. V dropped 6 bases and J dropped 4 bases, with 18 bases sitting between them. The CDR3 has 15 residues. Germline CDR1 MDHEN, CDR2 SYDVKM. The CDR3 region is CASRSYQGRSYGYTF. In DNA form, the CDR3 reads TGTGCCAGCAGATCTTACCAAGGTCGTAGCTATGGCTACACCTTC.

This chain connects TRBV10-3 to TRBJ1-4; D remains unclear. CDR1 is ENHRY and CDR2 is SYGVKD in the germline V gene. CDR3 length: 15 amino acids. Between the trimmed V and J ends, which lost 0 bases and 5 bases, there was a span of 10 bases. Here the CDR3 reads CAISESRHLNEKLFF. For the CDR3, the DNA is TGTGCCATCAGTGAGTCGAGGCACCTGAATGAAAAACTGTTTTTT.

This chain joins TRBV7-9 and TRBJ2-3; TRBD2 matches at 7 bases. Germline values: CDR1 SEHNR, CDR2 FQNEAQ (reference sequence). V trimming: 11 bases; J trimming: 4 bases; junction bases outside the gene matches: 3. This CDR3 is built from 11 residues. The CDR3 reads CAVRGSDTQYF. Here the CDR3 DNA reads TGTGCCGTGCGGGGGTCAGATACGCAGTATTTT.

This clonotype was observed a few times. This chain uses TRBV5-1 with TRBJ2-5; D assignment may be TRBD1 or TRBD2 (5 bases each). Germline V gene sequence: CDR1 SGHRS, CDR2 YFSETQ. The V and J ends lost 0 bases and 5 bases respectively, with 11 bases between them. This CDR3 is 14 amino acids long. CDR3 DNA sequence: TGCGCCAGCAGCTTGGCCGAGGGGCGGGAGACCCAGTACTTC. Amino acid sequence: CASSLAEGRETQYF.

This clonotype has at least ten counts. The chain combines TRBV29-1 with TRBJ2-1; TRBD2 aligns across 8 bases. The CDR3 extends over 15 amino acids. With V trimmed by 4 bases and J by 1 base, 6 bases remained unmatched. The germline gives CDR1 SQVTM, CDR2 ANQGSEA. CDR3 in DNA: TGCAGCGTTGTTCCCGGACTAGCATCCTACAATGAGCAGTTCTTC. It is translated as CSVVPGLASYNEQFF.

The CDR3 sequence: CSAWSSGLTYEQFF. Here the CDR3 DNA reads TGCAGTGCTTGGTCTAGCGGCCTCACCTATGAGCAGTTCTTC. The chain combines TRBV20-1 with TRBJ2-5; TRBD2 matches at 7 bases. The end of the DNA fits TRBJ2-1 better, so the J call may be wrong. This CDR3 spans 14 amino acids. The germline V gene has CDR1 DFQATT and CDR2 SNEGSKA (reference sequence).

The rearrangement joins TRBV20-1 to TRBJ1-4; D not resolved. CDR1 and CDR2 from the germline V gene are DFQATT and SNEGSKA (reference sequence). Trimming pared 7 bases from V and 0 bases from J, leaving 18 bases between. The CDR3 length is 16 residues. CDR3 bases: TGCAGTGAGGTAGTCCGCGGCATTACAACTAATGAAAAACTGTTTTTT. It encodes CSEVVRGITTNEKLFF.

V gene TRBV7-8 combines with J gene TRBJ2-7; 8 bases map to TRBD2. Germline V CDR1 and CDR2: SGHVS, FQNEAQ. The J segment lost 3 bases and the V segment lost 7 bases, leaving 11 bases of the junction unmatched. The CDR3 is 15 amino acids. CDR3 nucleotides: TGTGCCAGCACCTATGGAGCGGGAGTCGTCTACGAGCAGTACTTC. Protein sequence: CASTYGAGVVYEQYF.

The gene calls are TRBV6-4 and TRBJ2-5, with 10 bases fitting TRBD2. The DNA end is more similar to TRBJ2-1, so the J call may be wrong. The CDR3 consists of 15 residues. CDR1 is MRHNA, CDR2 SNTAGT, per germline. CDR3 residues: CASSDGTSVINEQFF. The CDR3 bases are TGTGCCAGCAGTGACGGGACTAGCGTGATCAATGAGCAGTTCTTC.

The rearrangement links TRBV10-3 to TRBJ2-7; D unresolved. This CDR3 contains 13 residues. The V end was cut by 3 bases, the J end by 7 bases, with 13 bases between. Germline values: CDR1 ENHRY, CDR2 SYGVKD. CDR3 residues: CAISEGGKGEQYF. The CDR3 DNA is TGTGCCATCAGTGAAGGTGGTAAGGGAGAGCAGTACTTC.

This clonotype was recorded a few times. This chain links TRBV5-1 with TRBJ1-2; D not resolved. Trimming took 1 base from V and 3 from J, leaving 13 bases between them. Germline CDR1 reads SGHRS; CDR2 reads YFSETQ. The CDR3 length is 15 residues. This CDR3 reads CASSLLENSYYGYTF. Written as DNA, the CDR3 is TGCGCCAGCAGCTTGCTTGAGAACAGCTACTATGGCTACACCTTC.

This chain links TRBV7-9 with TRBJ2-7, with unresolved D. V lost 4 bases to trimming and J lost 3 bases, with 16 bases between them. CDR1 SEHNR and CDR2 FQNEAQ come from the germline V gene (reference sequence). The CDR3 runs 15 residues. The DNA for the CDR3 is TGTGCCAGCAGCTCGACATGGGAAAATAGCTACGAGCAGTACTTC. This sequence encodes CASSSTWENSYEQYF.

V is TRBV7-9 and J is TRBJ1-3; 7 bases match TRBD1. This CDR3 is 17 amino acids long. The trim removed 5 bases at V and 3 bases at J, leaving 13 bases unmatched. From germline, CDR1 is SEHNR and CDR2 FQNEAQ (reference sequence). The CDR3 DNA sequence: TGTGCCAGCAGCACAGGGGACAGTGTATACCTTGGAAACACCATATATTTT. The encoded protein is CASSTGDSVYLGNTIYF.

The chain couples TRBV12-5 to TRBJ1-2; no reliable D call. Germline V gives CDR1 LGHNT, CDR2 FRNRAP. The CDR3 is made up of 13 amino acids. Between the trimmed V and J ends, which lost 7 bases and 5 bases, there was a span of 14 bases. This chain's CDR3 is CASVELPSYGYTF. The CDR3 DNA follows: TGTGCTAGTGTAGAGTTACCTTCTTATGGCTACACCTTC.

This clonotype turned up a few times. The gene calls are TRBV12-3 or TRBV12-4 and TRBJ2-5; a possible D gene is TRBD2 (5 bases). The DNA end is a closer match to TRBJ2-7, so the J assignment may be wrong. CDR3 size: 13 residues. CDR3 bases: TGTGCCAGCAGTTATACCGGGACCTACGAGCAGTACTTC. Translation: CASSYTGTYEQYF.

This clonotype turned up a few times. The rearrangement links TRBV28 to TRBJ2-7; maybe TRBD2 (5 bases). The CDR3 loop spans 13 amino acids. Trimming took off 4 bases at V and 5 bases at J, with 12 bases between the two ends. Germline V gives CDR1 MDHEN, CDR2 SYDVKM. The DNA of the CDR3 is TGTGCCAGCAGTTCCGCCTCGAGGGACGAGCAGTACTTC. This sequence encodes CASSSASRDEQYF.

This clonotype has at least ten counts. The V and J genes are TRBV7-2 and TRBJ2-3; the D is unclear. Trimming stripped 0 bases from V and 1 base from J, with 5 bases between. Germline V lookup: CDR1 SGHTA, CDR2 FQGNSA. There are 14 residues in the CDR3. DNA for the CDR3: TGTGCCAGCAGCTTAGCGCAGGGCACAGATACGCAGTATTTT. Protein product: CASSLAQGTDTQYF.

The chain employs TRBV7-9 and TRBJ1-1; perhaps TRBD1 as D (5 bases). Trimming left V 5 bases short and J 4 bases short, with 20 bases between. The CDR3 consists of 16 residues. CDR1 is SEHNR and CDR2 is FQNEAQ in the germline V gene (reference sequence). The DNA of the CDR3 is TGTGCCAGCAGCCCTCCCGGGTTGGGGGGAGGCACTGAAGCTTTCTTT. Amino acid sequence: CASSPPGLGGGTEAFF. Drawing the rest from reference TRBV7-9 and TRBJ1-1, the complete variable domain is DTGVSQNPRHKITKRGQNVTFRCDPISEHNRLYWYRQTLGQGPEFLTYFQNEAQLEKSRLLSDRFSAERPKGSFSTLEIQRTEQGDSAMYLCASSPPGLGGGTEAFFGQGTRLTVV.

The chain uses TRBV20-1 and TRBJ2-7, with 8 bases identical to TRBD1. The CDR3 has 17 residues. From germline, CDR1 is DFQATT and CDR2 SNEGSKA (reference sequence). V trimming: 2 bases; J trimming: 5 bases; junction bases outside the gene matches: 17. The CDR3 nucleotides read TGCAGTGCTAGAAGGATCACTCAGGGGGCGATCACAAACGAGCAGTACTTC. This translates into CSARRITQGAITNEQYF.

The chain carries TRBV27 and TRBJ2-7; either TRBD1 or TRBD2 may supply D (5 bases each). The V end was cut by 1 base, the J end by 2 bases, with 12 bases between. This CDR3 is built from 15 residues. Per the germline V gene, CDR1 is MNHEY and CDR2 is SMNVEV (reference sequence). The CDR3 region has the DNA TGTGCCAGCAGTTTATACGGGACGGTTCCCTACGAGCAGTACTTC. It is translated as CASSLYGTVPYEQYF.

V is TRBV5-1 and J is TRBJ2-7; D may correspond to TRBD1 or TRBD2 (6 bases each). The germline gives CDR1 SGHRS, CDR2 YFSETQ. V was clipped by 5 bases and J by 3 bases, with 15 bases between them. This CDR3 spans 14 amino acids. DNA for the CDR3: TGCGCCAGCAGTGTGGGGGGCGTTTTCTACGAGCAGTACTTC. Translated: CASSVGGVFYEQYF.

This sequence joins TRBV7-6 and TRBJ2-7; D is perhaps TRBD1 or TRBD2 (5 bases each). CDR1 SGHVS and CDR2 FNYEAQ come from the germline V gene. The V end lost 9 bases, the J end lost 2 bases, and 20 bases lay between the germline ends. The CDR3 runs to 15 residues. The CDR3: CASSPPGVGAYEQYF. The CDR3 DNA follows: TGTGCCAGTTCCCCTCCGGGCGTGGGGGCCTACGAGCAGTACTTC.

The chain employs TRBV7-9 and TRBJ2-7; 11 bases are shared with TRBD2. The germline V gene encodes CDR1 SEHNR and CDR2 FQNEAQ (reference sequence). V lost 1 base to trimming and J lost 4 bases; unmatched junction nucleotides: 3. The CDR3 is made up of 15 amino acids. The DNA for the CDR3 is TGTGCCAGCAGCTTAGGCGGGACTAGCGGTTACGAGCAGTACTTC. Its protein product is CASSLGGTSGYEQYF.